The sample holds a few counts of the clone carrying this T cell receptor (beta chain). The antigen is unknown. The CDR3 sequence is 15 residues long. V lost 1 base to trimming and J lost 2 bases, with 9 bases between them. Germline CDR1 and CDR2: SEHNR and FQNEAQ (reference sequence). The data derive from a study of radiation and T cells in renal cell carcinoma. Whole-study results and caveats: No pretreatment tumor biopsies were available for baseline clonotypes.

The time point denotes: blood 4 weeks post-SBRT, at nephrectomy. Treatment indicated: 15 Gy SBRT to primary tumor, nephrectomy 4 weeks later. Nephrectomy followed 15 Gy stereotactic body radiation by 4 weeks. Profiling relied on immunoSEQ multiplex PCR, and the TCRdb table lists in-frame clones only, not all of them. The sample includes 140,000 to 150,000 clones, 86% of them seen just once. The clonotype comes from a woman aged 45-59 years with renal cell carcinoma. The chain has TRBV7-9 and TRBJ1-5; maybe TRBD1 (6 bases). This specimen consisted of blood, obtained from a patient whose treatment included radiotherapy and nephrectomy. Written as DNA, the CDR3 is TGTGCCAGCAGCTTAGGGGGGGCTGGCAATCAGCCCCAGCATTTT. Protein product: CASSLGGAGNQPQHF. Full variable domain (rest looked up from reference TRBV7-9 and TRBJ1-5): DTGVSQNPRHKITKRGQNVTFRCDPISEHNRLYWYRQTLGQGPEFLTYFQNEAQLEKSRLLSDRFSAERPKGSFSTLEIQRTEQGDSAMYLCASSLGGAGNQPQHFGDGTRLSIL.